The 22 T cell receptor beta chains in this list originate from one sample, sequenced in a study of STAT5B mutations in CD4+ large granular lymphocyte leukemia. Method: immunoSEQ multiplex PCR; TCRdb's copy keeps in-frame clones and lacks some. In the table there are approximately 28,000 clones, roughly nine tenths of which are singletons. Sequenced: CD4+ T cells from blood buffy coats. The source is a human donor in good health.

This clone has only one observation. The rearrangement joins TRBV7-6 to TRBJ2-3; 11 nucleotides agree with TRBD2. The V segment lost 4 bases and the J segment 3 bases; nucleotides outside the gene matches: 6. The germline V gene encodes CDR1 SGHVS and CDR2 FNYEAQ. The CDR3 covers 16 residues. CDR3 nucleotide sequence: TGTGCCAGCAGCTCGTCTAGCGGGAGGAGGACAGATACGCAGTATTTT. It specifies CASSSSSGRRTDTQYF.

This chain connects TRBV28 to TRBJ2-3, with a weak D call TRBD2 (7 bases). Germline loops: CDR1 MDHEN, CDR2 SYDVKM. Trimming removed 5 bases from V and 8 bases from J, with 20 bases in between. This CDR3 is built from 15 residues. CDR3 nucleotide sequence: TGTGCCAGCAGTGGGGGGGACACGGGGTGGGGTACGCAGTATTTT. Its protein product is CASSGGDTGWGTQYF.

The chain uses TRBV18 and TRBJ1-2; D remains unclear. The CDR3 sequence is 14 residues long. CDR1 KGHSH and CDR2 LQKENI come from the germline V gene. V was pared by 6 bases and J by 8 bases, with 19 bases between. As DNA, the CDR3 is TGTGCCAGCTCGTCCACGGAGGGTGCAGGCGGCTACACCTTC. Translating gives CASSSTEGAGGYTF.

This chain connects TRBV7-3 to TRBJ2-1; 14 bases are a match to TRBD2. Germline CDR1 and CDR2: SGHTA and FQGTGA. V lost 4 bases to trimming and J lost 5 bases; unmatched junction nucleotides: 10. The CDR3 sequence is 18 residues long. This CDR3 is CASSSSRLAGGPDNEQFF. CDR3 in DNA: TGTGCCAGCAGCTCATCCCGACTAGCGGGAGGGCCAGACAATGAGCAGTTCTTC. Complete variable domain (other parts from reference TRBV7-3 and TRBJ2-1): GAGVSQTPSNKVTEKGKYVELRCDPISGHTALYWYRQSLGQGPEFLIYFQGTGAADDSGLPNDRFFAVRPEGSVSTLKIQRTERGDSAVYLCASSSSRLAGGPDNEQFFGPGTRLTVL.

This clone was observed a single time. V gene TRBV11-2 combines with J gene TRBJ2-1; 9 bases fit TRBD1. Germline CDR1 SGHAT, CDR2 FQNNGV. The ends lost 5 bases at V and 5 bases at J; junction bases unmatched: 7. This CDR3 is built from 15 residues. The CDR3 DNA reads TGTGCCAGCAGCAAGGGACAGGGCCGGCACAATGAGCAGTTCTTC. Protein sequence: CASSKGQGRHNEQFF.

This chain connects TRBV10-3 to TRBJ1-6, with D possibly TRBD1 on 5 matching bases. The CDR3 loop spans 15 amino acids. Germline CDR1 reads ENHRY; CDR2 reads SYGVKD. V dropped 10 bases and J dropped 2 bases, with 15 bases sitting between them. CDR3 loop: CATSLAGPYNSPLHF. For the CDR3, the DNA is TGTGCCACCTCACTTGCAGGGCCCTATAATTCACCCCTCCACTTT.

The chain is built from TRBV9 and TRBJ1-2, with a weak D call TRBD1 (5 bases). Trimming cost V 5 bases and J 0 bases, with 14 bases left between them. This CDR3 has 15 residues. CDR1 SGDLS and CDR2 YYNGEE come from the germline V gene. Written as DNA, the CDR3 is TGTGCCAGCAGATTGGGGACTCTGACTAACTATGGCTACACCTTC. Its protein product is CASRLGTLTNYGYTF.

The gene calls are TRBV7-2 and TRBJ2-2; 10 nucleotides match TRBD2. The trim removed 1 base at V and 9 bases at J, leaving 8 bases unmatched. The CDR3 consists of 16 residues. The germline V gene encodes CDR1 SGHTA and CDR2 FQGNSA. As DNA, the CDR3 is TGTGCCAGCAGCTTAGAGGGACTAGCGACAGCCCGGGAGCTGTTTTTT. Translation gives CASSLEGLATARELFF.

The CDR3, as DNA: TGCGCCAGCAGCATGAGGGGACAGGGGGGAACCGATACGCAGTATTTT. This encodes CASSMRGQGGTDTQYF. The rearrangement joins TRBV5-1 to TRBJ2-3; 11 bases are a match to TRBD1. J lost 6 bases, V lost 4 bases, and 10 bases had no gene match. Germline V gives CDR1 SGHRS, CDR2 YFSETQ. The CDR3 is 16 residues long.

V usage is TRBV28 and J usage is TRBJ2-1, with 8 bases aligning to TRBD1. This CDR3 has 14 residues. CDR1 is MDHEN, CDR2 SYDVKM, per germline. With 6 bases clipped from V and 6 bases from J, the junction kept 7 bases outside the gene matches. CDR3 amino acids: CASRPAGTGNEQFF. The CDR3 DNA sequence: TGTGCCAGCAGGCCTGCCGGGACAGGCAATGAGCAGTTCTTC. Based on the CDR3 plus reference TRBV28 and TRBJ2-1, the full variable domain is DVKVTQSSRYLVKRTGEKVFLECVQDMDHENMFWYRQDPGLGLRLIYFSYDVKMKEKGDIPEGYSVSREKKERFSLILESASTNQTSMYLCASRPAGTGNEQFFGPGTRLTVL.

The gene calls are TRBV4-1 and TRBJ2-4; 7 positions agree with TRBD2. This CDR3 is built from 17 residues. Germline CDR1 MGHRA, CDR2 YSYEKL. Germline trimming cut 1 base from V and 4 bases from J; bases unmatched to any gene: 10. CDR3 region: CASSQVLDKRDKNIQYF. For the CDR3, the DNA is TGCGCCAGCAGCCAAGTCCTAGATAAGCGGGATAAAAACATTCAGTACTTC.

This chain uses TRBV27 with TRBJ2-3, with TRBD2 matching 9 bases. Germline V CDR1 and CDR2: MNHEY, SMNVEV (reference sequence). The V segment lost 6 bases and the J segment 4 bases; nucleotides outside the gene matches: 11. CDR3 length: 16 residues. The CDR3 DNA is TGTGCCAGCAGCCCTATCGGACTAGCGAACGCAGATACGCAGTATTTT. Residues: CASSPIGLANADTQYF.

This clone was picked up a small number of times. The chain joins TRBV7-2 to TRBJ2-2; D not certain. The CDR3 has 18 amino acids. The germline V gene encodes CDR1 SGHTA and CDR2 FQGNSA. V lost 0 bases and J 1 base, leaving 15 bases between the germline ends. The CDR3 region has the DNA TGTGCCAGCAGCTTAGCGGGTATCGGGTGGGAGAACACCGGGGAGCTGTTTTTT. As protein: CASSLAGIGWENTGELFF.

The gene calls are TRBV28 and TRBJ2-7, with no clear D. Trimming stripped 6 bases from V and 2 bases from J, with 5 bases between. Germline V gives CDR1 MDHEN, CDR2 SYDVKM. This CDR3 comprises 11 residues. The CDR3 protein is CASRSTYEQYF. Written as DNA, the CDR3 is TGTGCCAGCAGATCGACCTACGAGCAGTACTTC.

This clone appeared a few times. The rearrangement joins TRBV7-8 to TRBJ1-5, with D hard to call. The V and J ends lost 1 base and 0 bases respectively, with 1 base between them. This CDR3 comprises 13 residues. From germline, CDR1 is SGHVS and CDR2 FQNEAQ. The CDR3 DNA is TGTGCCAGCAGCTTAGTTAGCAATCAGCCCCAGCATTTT. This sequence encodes CASSLVSNQPQHF.

This chain's CDR3 is CASSDRSGLAGTRYYEQYF. As DNA, the CDR3 is TGTGCCAGCAGTGATCGTTCGGGGCTAGCGGGAACGCGCTACTACGAGCAGTACTTC. V usage is TRBV2 and J usage is TRBJ2-5, with 9 positions matching TRBD2. TRBJ2-7 explains the end of the DNA better; the J call may be wrong. Per germline, CDR1 SNHLY and CDR2 FYNNEI. CDR3 length: 19 residues.

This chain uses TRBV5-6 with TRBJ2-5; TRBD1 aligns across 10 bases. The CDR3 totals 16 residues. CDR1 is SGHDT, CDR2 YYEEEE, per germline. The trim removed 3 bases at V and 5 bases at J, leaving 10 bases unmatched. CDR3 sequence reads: CASSSQDRGSLETQYF. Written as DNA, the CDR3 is TGTGCCAGCAGCTCCCAGGACAGGGGGTCCCTTGAGACCCAGTACTTC.

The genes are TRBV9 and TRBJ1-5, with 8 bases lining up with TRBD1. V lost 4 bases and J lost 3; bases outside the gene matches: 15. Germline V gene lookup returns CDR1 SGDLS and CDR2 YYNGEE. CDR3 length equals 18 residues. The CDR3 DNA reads TGTGCCAGCAGCCATTGGACAGGGACGGCCCACGACAATCAGCCCCAGCATTTT. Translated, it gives CASSHWTGTAHDNQPQHF. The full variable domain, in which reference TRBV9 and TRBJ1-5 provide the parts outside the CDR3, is DSGVTQTPKHLITATGQRVTLRCSPRSGDLSVYWYQQSLDQGLQFLIQYYNGEERAKGNILERFSAQQFPDLHSELNLSSLELGDSALYFCASSHWTGTAHDNQPQHFGDGTRLSIL.

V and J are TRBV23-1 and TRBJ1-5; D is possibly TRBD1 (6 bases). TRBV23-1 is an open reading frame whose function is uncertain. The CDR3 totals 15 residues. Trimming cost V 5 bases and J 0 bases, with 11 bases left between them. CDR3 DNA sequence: TGCGCCAGCAGTTGGGACACCTCTAGCAATCAGCCCCAGCATTTT. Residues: CASSWDTSSNQPQHF.

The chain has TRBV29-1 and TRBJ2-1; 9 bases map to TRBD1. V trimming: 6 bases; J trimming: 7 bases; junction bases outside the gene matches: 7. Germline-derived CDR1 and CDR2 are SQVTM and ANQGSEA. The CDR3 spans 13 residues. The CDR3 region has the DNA TGCAGCGTGGGGACAGGGTTTGGAAATGAGCAGTTCTTC. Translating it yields CSVGTGFGNEQFF.

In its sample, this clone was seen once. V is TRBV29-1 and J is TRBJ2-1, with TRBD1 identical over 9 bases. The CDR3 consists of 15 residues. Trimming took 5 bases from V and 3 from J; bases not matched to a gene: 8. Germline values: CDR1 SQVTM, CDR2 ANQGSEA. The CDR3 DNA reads TGCAGCGTTTATCCGGGACAGGGCCGCTACAATGAGCAGTTCTTC. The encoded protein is CSVYPGQGRYNEQFF.

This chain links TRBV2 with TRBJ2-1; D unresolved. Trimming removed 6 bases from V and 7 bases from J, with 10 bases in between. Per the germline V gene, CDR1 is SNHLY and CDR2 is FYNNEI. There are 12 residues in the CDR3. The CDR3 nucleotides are TGTGCCAGCAGCCCCTCTAGGAATGAGCAGTTCTTC. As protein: CASSPSRNEQFF.